The source of this T cell receptor beta chain is a study of radiotherapy plus CTLA-4 blockade in lung cancer. Sequenced by immunoSEQ multiplex PCR; TCRdb stores in-frame clones only, minus some. The data show just under 45,000 clones, about 70% seen once. Germline-derived CDR1 and CDR2 are SGHVS and FQNEAQ. The CDR3 covers 14 residues. The V segment lost 7 bases and the J segment 2 bases; nucleotides outside the gene matches: 7. This receptor was obtained from a human donor with non-small cell lung cancer who had a partial response to radiotherapy plus ipilimumab. The chain employs TRBV7-8 and TRBJ2-5; 7 nucleotides match TRBD2. This specimen was peripheral blood, taken from a patient treated with radiotherapy plus ipilimumab. CDR3 region: CASTVGAGQETQYF. The CDR3 DNA is TGTGCCAGCACGGTGGGAGCGGGACAAGAGACCCAGTACTTC.